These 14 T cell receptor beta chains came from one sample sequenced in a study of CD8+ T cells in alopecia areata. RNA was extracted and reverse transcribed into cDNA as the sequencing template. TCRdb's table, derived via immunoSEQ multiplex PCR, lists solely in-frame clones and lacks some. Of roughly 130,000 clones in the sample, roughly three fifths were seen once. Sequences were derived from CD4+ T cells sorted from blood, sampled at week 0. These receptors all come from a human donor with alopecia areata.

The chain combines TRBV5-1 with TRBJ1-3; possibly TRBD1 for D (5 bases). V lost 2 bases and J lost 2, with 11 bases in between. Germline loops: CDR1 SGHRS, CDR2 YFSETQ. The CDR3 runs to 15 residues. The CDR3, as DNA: TGCGCCAGCAGCTTCCAGGGAAACGCTGGAAACACCATATATTTT. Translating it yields CASSFQGNAGNTIYF.

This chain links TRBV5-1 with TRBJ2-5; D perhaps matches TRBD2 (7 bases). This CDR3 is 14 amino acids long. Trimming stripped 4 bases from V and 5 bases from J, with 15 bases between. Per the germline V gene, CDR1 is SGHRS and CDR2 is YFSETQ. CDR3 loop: CASSLGGPHETQYF. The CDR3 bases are TGCGCCAGCAGCCTCGGGGGGCCGCATGAGACCCAGTACTTC.

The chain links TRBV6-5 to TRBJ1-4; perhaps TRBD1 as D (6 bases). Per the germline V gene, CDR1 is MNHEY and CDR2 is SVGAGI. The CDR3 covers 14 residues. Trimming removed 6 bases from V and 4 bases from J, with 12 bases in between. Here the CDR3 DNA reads TGTGCCAGCAGCCCTACAGGGAATAATGAAAAACTGTTTTTT. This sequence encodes CASSPTGNNEKLFF.

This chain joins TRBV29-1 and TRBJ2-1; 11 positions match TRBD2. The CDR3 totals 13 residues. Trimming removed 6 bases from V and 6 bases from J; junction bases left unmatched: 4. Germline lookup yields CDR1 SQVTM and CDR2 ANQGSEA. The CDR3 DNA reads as TGCAGCGTGGCTAGCGGGGGGTTCAATGAGCAGTTCTTC. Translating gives CSVASGGFNEQFF.

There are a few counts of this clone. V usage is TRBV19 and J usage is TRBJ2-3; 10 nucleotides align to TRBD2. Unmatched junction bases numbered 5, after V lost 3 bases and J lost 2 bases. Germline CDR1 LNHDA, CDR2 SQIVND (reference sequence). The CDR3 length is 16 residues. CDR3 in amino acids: CASSMASGRFTDTQYF. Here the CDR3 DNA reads TGTGCCAGTAGTATGGCTAGCGGGAGATTCACAGATACGCAGTATTTT.

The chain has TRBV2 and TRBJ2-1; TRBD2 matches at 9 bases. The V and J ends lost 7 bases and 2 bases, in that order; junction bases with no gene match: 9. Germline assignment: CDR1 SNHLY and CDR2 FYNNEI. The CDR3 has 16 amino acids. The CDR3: CASTPRASGAYNEQFF. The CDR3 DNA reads TGTGCCAGCACCCCAAGGGCTAGCGGGGCCTACAATGAGCAGTTCTTC.

The CDR3 loop is CASSLFASGRETQYF. The CDR3 nucleotides read TGTGCCAGCAGCTTGTTTGCTAGCGGAAGAGAGACCCAGTACTTC. The chain recombines TRBV5-6 with TRBJ2-5, with TRBD2 matching 7 bases. There are 15 residues in the CDR3. The ends lost 1 base at V and 4 bases at J; junction bases unmatched: 7. CDR1 SGHDT and CDR2 YYEEEE come from the germline V gene.

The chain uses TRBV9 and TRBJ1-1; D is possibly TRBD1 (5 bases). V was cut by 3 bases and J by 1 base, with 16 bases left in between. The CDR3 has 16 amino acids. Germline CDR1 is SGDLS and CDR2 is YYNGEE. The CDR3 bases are TGTGCCAGCAGCGCCCTTCGGGGCCAGGAGAACACTGAAGCTTTCTTT. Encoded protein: CASSALRGQENTEAFF.

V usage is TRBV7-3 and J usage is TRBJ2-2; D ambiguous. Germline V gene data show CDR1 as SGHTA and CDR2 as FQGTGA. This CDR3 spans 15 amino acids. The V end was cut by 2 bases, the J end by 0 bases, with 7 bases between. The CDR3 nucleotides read TGTGCCAGCAGCTTAGATCCCTCGAACACCGGGGAGCTGTTTTTT. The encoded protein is CASSLDPSNTGELFF.

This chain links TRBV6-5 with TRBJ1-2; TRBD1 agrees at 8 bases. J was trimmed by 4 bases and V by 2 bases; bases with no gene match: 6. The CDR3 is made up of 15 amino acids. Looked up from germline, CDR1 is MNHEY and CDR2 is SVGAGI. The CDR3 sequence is CASSYQGAGSYGYTF. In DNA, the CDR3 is TGTGCCAGCAGTTACCAGGGGGCGGGCAGCTATGGCTACACCTTC.

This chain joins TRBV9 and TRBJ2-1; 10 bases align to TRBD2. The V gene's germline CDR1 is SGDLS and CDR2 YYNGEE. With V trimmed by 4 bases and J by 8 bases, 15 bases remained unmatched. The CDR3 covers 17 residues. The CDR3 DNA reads TGTGCCAGCAGCCCGCAAAGCGGGAGGGCAGGTAGTGATGAGCAGTTCTTC. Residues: CASSPQSGRAGSDEQFF.

In DNA, the CDR3 is TGTGCCAGCTCGCCTGACAGGGGGCGACAAGAGACCCAGTACTTC. Translating it yields CASSPDRGRQETQYF. The genes are TRBV18 and TRBJ2-5; 10 bases fit TRBD1. Germline CDR1 is KGHSH and CDR2 is LQKENI. The CDR3 is 15 amino acids. Germline trimming cut 6 bases from V and 2 bases from J; bases unmatched to any gene: 6.

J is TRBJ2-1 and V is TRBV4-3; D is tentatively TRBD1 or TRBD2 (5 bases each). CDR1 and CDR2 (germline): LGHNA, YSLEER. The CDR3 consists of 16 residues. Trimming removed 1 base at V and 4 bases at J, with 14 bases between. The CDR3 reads CASSQVGTDGYNEQFF. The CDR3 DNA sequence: TGCGCCAGCAGCCAAGTAGGGACGGACGGGTACAATGAGCAGTTCTTC.

Here the CDR3 DNA reads TGCGCCAGCAGCCCCTCTGGACTAGCGGGAGAAGGGAATGAGCAGTTCTTC. Its translation: CASSPSGLAGEGNEQFF. The chain links TRBV5-1 to TRBJ2-1; 13 bases are a match to TRBD2. The junction had 11 bases not matched to a gene; V was cut back by 4 bases and J by 7 bases. The germline CDR1 and CDR2 sequences are SGHRS and YFSETQ. The CDR3 is 17 amino acids.